A single T cell receptor (beta chain) is shown here with its context. Sequencing was performed with immunoSEQ multiplex PCR; in TCRdb, only in-frame clones are kept and a portion is missing. The sample has about 44,000 clones; less than 85% are singletons. The sort gate was single viable CD3+CD4+CD8-CD45RO+ cells for memory CD4+ T cells. Germline assignment: CDR1 MGHRA and CDR2 YSYEKL. The CDR3 contains 19 residues. V trimming: 2 bases; J trimming: 4 bases; junction bases outside the gene matches: 14. This entry comes from a study of memory CD4+ T cells and cytomegalovirus serostatus. Whole-study context: Healthy Belgian adult donors included several CMV-positive and 24 CMV-negative people.

This receptor was obtained from an adult in good health and CMV-seronegative. What was sequenced was memory CD4+ T cells from blood. The chain is built from TRBV4-1 and TRBJ2-2; 9 positions agree with TRBD1. The CDR3 here is CASSQTMPRQGDGTGELFF. As DNA, the CDR3 is TGCGCCAGCAGCCAAACGATGCCCCGACAGGGGGATGGCACCGGGGAGCTGTTTTTT.